The clone carrying this T cell receptor (beta chain) was counted once. Clones were sequenced by immunoSEQ multiplex PCR, and TCRdb holds only the in-frame ones, with some missing. The sample shows some 150,000 clones, 91% of them seen only once. This sample was included in a study of control samples from healthy donors and cancer patients. Germline-derived CDR1 and CDR2 are MNHEY and SVGAGI. The V end lost 8 bases, the J end lost 2 bases, and 6 bases lay between the germline ends. This CDR3 is built from 12 residues. The TCR comes from a woman in her twenties or thirties in good health. Sequencing was carried out using blood. This rearrangement joins TRBV6-5 to TRBJ1-4; D perhaps matches TRBD1 (5 bases). The CDR3 loop is CASGGTNEKLFF. As DNA, the CDR3 is TGTGCCAGCGGGGGGACTAATGAAAAACTGTTTTTT.